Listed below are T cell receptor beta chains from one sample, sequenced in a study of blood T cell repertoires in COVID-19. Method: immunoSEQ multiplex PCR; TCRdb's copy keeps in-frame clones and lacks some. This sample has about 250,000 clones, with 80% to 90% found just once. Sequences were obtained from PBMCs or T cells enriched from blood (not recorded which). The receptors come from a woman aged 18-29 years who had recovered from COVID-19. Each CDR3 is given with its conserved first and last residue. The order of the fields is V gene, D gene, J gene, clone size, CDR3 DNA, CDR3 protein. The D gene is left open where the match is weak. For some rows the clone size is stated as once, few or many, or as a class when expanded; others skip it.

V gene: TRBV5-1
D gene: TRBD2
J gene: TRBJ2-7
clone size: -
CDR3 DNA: TGCGCCAGCAGCTCGGGACTAGCGGGGGAGGACGAGCAGTACTTC
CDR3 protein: CASSSGLAGEDEQYF

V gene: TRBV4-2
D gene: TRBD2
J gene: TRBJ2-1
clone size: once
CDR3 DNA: TGTGCCAGCAGCCCACCTAGCGGGGACTACAATGAGCAGTTCTTC
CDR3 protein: CASSPPSGDYNEQFF

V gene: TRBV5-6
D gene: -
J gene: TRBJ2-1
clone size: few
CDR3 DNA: TGTGCCAGCAGCCCCACAGGTTACAATGAGCAGTTCTTC
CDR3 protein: CASSPTGYNEQFF

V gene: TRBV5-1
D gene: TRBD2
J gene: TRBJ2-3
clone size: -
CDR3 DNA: TGCGCCAGCAGCCCCCCCTTAGCGGGGCCTAGCACAGATACGCAGTATTTT
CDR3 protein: CASSPPLAGPSTDTQYF

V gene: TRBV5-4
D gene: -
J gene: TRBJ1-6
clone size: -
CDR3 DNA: TGTGCCAGCAGCTCTGGGGCACCGTCTAATTCACCCCTCCACTTT
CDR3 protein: CASSSGAPSNSPLHF

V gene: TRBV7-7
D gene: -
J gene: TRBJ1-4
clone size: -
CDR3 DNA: TGTGCTAGCAGCTCCTTATTCAGGGATATGAGCGAAAAACTGTTTTTT
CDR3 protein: CASSSLFRDMSEKLFF

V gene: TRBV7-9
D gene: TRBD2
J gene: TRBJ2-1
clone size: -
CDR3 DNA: TGTGCCAGCAGCTTAGCGGTCCTAGCGGGGGGAGGATACAATGAGCAGTTCTTC
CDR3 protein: CASSLAVLAGGGYNEQFF

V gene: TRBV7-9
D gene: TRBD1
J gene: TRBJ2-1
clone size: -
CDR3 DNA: TGTGCCAGCAGCTACGGACAGGGGGAGGGCGATGAGCAGTTCTTC
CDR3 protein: CASSYGQGEGDEQFF

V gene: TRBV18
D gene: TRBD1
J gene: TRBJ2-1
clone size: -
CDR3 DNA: TGTGCCAGCTCACCACAGAGGACAGGGGTCAATGAGCAGTTCTTC
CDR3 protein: CASSPQRTGVNEQFF

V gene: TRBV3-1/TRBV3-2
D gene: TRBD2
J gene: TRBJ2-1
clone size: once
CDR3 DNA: TGTGCCAGCAGCCAAACACGCGGGGGGGGGTACAATGAGCAGTTCTTC
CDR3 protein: CASSQTRGGGYNEQFF

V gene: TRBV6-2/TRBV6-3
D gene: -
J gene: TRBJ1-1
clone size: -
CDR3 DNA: TGTGCCAGCAGTTACCCCGAGGGGGATACAAACACTGAAGCTTTCTTT
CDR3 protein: CASSYPEGDTNTEAFF

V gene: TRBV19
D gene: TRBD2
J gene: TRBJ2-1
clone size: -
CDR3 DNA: TGTGCCAGTAGTATGTTAAGTACCAGCGGGGGGGCCCATGAGCAGTTCTTC
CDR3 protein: CASSMLSTSGGAHEQFF

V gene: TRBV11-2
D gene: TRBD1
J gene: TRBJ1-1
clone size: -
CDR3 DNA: TGTGCCAGCAGCCCCACTCGGGACAGCATGAACACTGAAGCTTTCTTT
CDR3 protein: CASSPTRDSMNTEAFF

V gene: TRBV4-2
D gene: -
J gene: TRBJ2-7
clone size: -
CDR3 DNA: TGTGCCAGCAGCGCTCACAGGGTCGGAGAGCAGTACTTC
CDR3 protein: CASSAHRVGEQYF

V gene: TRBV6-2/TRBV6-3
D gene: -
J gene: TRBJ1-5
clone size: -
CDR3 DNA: TGTGCCAGCAGTTGGCAGGGGCCGAATCAGCCCCAGCATTTT
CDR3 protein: CASSWQGPNQPQHF

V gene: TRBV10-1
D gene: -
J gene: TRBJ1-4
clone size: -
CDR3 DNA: TGCGCCAGCGCCAGGGGATTAAATGAAAAACTGTTTTTT
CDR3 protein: CASARGLNEKLFF

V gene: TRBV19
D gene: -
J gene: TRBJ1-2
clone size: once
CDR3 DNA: TGTGCCAGTACCCCTCCCCCAGGCACGGCAGGGCGCCCTGCTAACTATGGCTACACCTTC
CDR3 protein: CASTPPPGTAGRPANYGYTF